This passage covers 15 T cell receptor beta chains from one sample sequenced in a study of blood T cell repertoires in COVID-19. TCRdb keeps only in-frame clones here, not all; method: immunoSEQ multiplex PCR. This sample carries more than 400,000 clones, about nine tenths of them seen once, and the ten largest clones take approximately 0.7%. Sequencing input: PBMCs or T cells enriched from blood (not recorded which). The receptors were sampled from a woman younger than 35 who had recovered from COVID-19.

The V gene is TRBV7-2, the J gene TRBJ1-2, with 7 bases fitting TRBD1. The CDR3 is made up of 14 amino acids. Germline V gives CDR1 SGHTA, CDR2 FQGNSA. With V trimmed by 4 bases and J by 0 bases, 2 bases remained unmatched. CDR3 DNA sequence: TGTGCCAGCAGCTGGGACAGAACTAACTATGGCTACACCTTC. This sequence encodes CASSWDRTNYGYTF.

V usage is TRBV3-1 (or the pseudogene TRBV3-2) and J usage is TRBJ2-3; TRBD2 agrees at 8 bases. The CDR3 sequence is 16 residues long. With 4 bases clipped from V and 5 bases from J, the junction kept 11 bases outside the gene matches. Germline-derived CDR1 and CDR2 are LGHDT and YNNKEL (reference sequence). CDR3: CASSRSGGPPGDTQYF. CDR3 DNA sequence: TGTGCCAGCAGCCGCAGCGGGGGACCCCCCGGAGATACGCAGTATTTT.

The chain recombines TRBV18 with TRBJ1-1; D perhaps matches TRBD1 (5 bases). CDR1 KGHSH and CDR2 LQKENI come from the germline V gene. This CDR3 spans 11 amino acids. V was cut by 3 bases and J by 11 bases, with 10 bases left in between. CDR3 sequence (DNA): TGTGCCAGCTCACCGCAGGGCGAGGCTTTCTTT. Residues: CASSPQGEAFF. Full variable domain (rest looked up from reference TRBV18 and TRBJ1-1): NAGVMQNPRHLVRRRGQEARLRCSPMKGHSHVYWYRQLPEEGLKFMVYLQKENIIDESGMPKERFSAEFPKEGPSILRIQQVVRGDSAAYFCASSPQGEAFFGQGTRLTVV.

The chain recombines TRBV19 with TRBJ2-1; 8 bases agree with TRBD2. The V and J ends lost 7 bases and 7 bases, in that order; junction bases with no gene match: 15. The CDR3 totals 16 residues. In germline, CDR1 is LNHDA, CDR2 SQIVND (reference sequence). The CDR3 DNA reads TGTGCCAGTACCTCCGGGGGGGGCATCCCAAAAAATGAGCAGTTCTTC. It is translated as CASTSGGGIPKNEQFF.

Only a few counts were recorded for this clone. The chain combines TRBV19 with TRBJ1-1; weak D call: TRBD1 (6 bases). With 7 bases removed from V and 1 base from J, the gap between germline ends came to 13 bases. This CDR3 contains 14 residues. Germline loops: CDR1 LNHDA, CDR2 SQIVND (reference sequence). The CDR3 DNA reads as TGTGCCAGTAAGTCCCCGGACAGGAACACTGAAGCTTTCTTT. Translated, it gives CASKSPDRNTEAFF.

This clone was seen only a few times. This sample includes further DNA sequences coding for the same CDR3. The rearrangement links TRBV12-3 or TRBV12-4 to TRBJ2-7; TRBD2 agrees at 8 bases. After removal of 5 bases from V and 4 bases from J, the junction contained 4 bases not matched to a gene. The CDR3 consists of 13 residues. In DNA form, the CDR3 reads TGTGCCAGCAGTCTAACTAGCGGATACGAGCAGTACTTC. It yields the protein CASSLTSGYEQYF.

J is TRBJ2-7 and V is TRBV7-2; 8 bases map to TRBD1. The J segment lost 3 bases and the V segment lost 5 bases, leaving 3 bases of the junction unmatched. The CDR3 is 13 residues long. Per germline, CDR1 SGHTA and CDR2 FQGNSA. CDR3 DNA: TGTGCCAGCAGCGGACAGGGTAACTACGAGCAGTACTTC. Translating it yields CASSGQGNYEQYF.

This clone appeared a few times. J is TRBJ2-7 and V is TRBV19, with D possibly being TRBD2 (6 bases). The CDR3 runs 15 residues. V lost 3 bases, J lost 2 bases, and 14 bases lay in between. The germline CDR1 and CDR2 sequences are LNHDA and SQIVND (reference sequence). The CDR3 DNA is TGTGCCAGTAGTATTCGGGGAGGTACAGCCTACGAGCAGTACTTC. Protein product: CASSIRGGTAYEQYF.

V is TRBV5-1 and J is TRBJ2-3; 9 nucleotides match TRBD2. Germline assignment: CDR1 SGHRS and CDR2 YFSETQ. The CDR3 totals 16 residues. The V and J ends lost 1 base and 5 bases, in that order; junction bases with no gene match: 8. The CDR3, as DNA: TGCGCCAGCAGCTTGCGGGCTAGCGGGGAGGTAGATACGCAGTATTTT. This encodes CASSLRASGEVDTQYF.

This chain uses TRBV29-1 with TRBJ1-3; D uncertain. The CDR3 length is 13 residues. Trimming removed 4 bases from V and 0 bases from J, with 7 bases in between. Germline CDR1 reads SQVTM; CDR2 reads ANQGSEA. For the CDR3, the DNA is TGCAGCGTTGCCTCAGGCTCTGGAAACACCATATATTTT. It yields the protein CSVASGSGNTIYF.

The chain uses TRBV5-1 and TRBJ2-4; D is perhaps TRBD1 (5 bases). Trimming pared 1 base from V and 7 bases from J, leaving 21 bases between. This CDR3 region has 17 residues. From germline, CDR1 is SGHRS and CDR2 YFSETQ. The CDR3 here is CASSLSQGIGVRNIQYF. The CDR3 coding sequence is TGCGCCAGCAGCTTGTCTCAGGGAATCGGTGTGAGGAACATTCAGTACTTC. Complete variable domain (other parts from reference TRBV5-1 and TRBJ2-4): KAGVTQTPRYLIKTRGQQVTLSCSPISGHRSVSWYQQTPGQGLQFLFEYFSETQRNKGNFPGRFSGRQFSNSRSEMNVSTLELGDSALYLCASSLSQGIGVRNIQYFGAGTRLSVL.

The chain links TRBV21-1 to TRBJ1-2; the table's D gene call, TRBD1, was not cross checked with the DNA. TRBV21-1 is a pseudogene. The CDR3 runs 15 residues. DNA of the CDR3: TGTGCCAGCAGCAAGAGGACAGATTTTAACTATGGCTACACCTTC. Translating it yields CASSKRTDFNYGYTF.

The chain combines TRBV6-5 with TRBJ1-6; maybe TRBD1 (5 bases). V shed 3 bases and J shed 0 bases, with 6 bases lying between them. This CDR3 spans 15 amino acids. Looked up from germline, CDR1 is MNHEY and CDR2 is SVGAGI. CDR3 loop: CASSYQGSYNSPLHF. The DNA for the CDR3 is TGTGCCAGCAGTTATCAGGGCTCCTATAATTCACCCCTCCACTTT.

V usage is TRBV30 and J usage is TRBJ1-5, with D tentatively TRBD1 (5 bases). Germline V lookup: CDR1 GTSNPN, CDR2 SVGIG (reference sequence). V lost 4 bases and J 3 bases, leaving 16 bases between the germline ends. The CDR3 is 15 amino acids. The CDR3 is CAWNDRGFFNQPQHF. CDR3 DNA: TGTGCCTGGAACGACCGGGGGTTCTTCAATCAGCCCCAGCATTTT. The variable domain in full, completed from reference TRBV30 and TRBJ1-5, reads SQTIHQWPATLVQPVGSPLSLECTVEGTSNPNLYWYRQAAGRGLQLLFYSVGIGQISSEVPQNLSASRPQDRQFILSSKKLLLSDSGFYLCAWNDRGFFNQPQHFGDGTRLSIL.

The chain has TRBV5-1 and TRBJ1-2; 8 nucleotides align to TRBD1. Trimming cost V 5 bases and J 8 bases; bases outside gene matches: 8. The germline V gene encodes CDR1 SGHRS and CDR2 YFSETQ. The CDR3 length is 13 residues. DNA for the CDR3: TGCGCCAGCAGTCCCGGACAGGGCGAGGGCTACACCTTC. It is translated as CASSPGQGEGYTF.